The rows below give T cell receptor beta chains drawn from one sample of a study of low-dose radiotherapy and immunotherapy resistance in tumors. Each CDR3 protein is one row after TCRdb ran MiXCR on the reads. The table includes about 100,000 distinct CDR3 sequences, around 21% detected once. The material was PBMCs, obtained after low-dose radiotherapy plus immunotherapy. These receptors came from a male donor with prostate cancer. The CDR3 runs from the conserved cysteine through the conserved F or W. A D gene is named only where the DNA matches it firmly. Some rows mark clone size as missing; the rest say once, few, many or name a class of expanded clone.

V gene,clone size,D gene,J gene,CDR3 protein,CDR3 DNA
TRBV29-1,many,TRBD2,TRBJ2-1,CSIPRTRGYNEQFF,TGCAGCATCCCCCGGACTAGGGGATACAATGAGCAGTTCTTC
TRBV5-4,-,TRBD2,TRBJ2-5,CASSLTSGGVETQYF,TGTGCCAGCAGCTTGACCAGCGGGGGTGTCGAGACCCAGTACTTC
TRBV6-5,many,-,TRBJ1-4,CASTDSPNEKLFF,TGTGCCAGCACTGACAGCCCGAATGAAAAACTGTTTTTT
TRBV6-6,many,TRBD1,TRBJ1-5,CASSMSPGGRNQPQHF,TGTGCCAGCAGTATGAGCCCAGGGGGACGGAATCAGCCCCAGCATTTT
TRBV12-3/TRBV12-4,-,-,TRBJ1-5,CASSNLGTGNQPQHF,TGTGCCAGCAGTAACCTCGGGACGGGTAATCAGCCCCAGCATTTT
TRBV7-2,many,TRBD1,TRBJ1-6,CASIRGAGGNSPLHF,TGTGCCAGCATTCGAGGTGCAGGGGGTAATTCACCCCTCCACTTT
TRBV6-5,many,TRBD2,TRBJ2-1,CASSKGLAGNEQFF,TGTGCCAGCAGCAAGGGACTAGCGGGCAATGAGCAGTTCTTC
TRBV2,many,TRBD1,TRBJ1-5,CASSRGQSNQPQHF,TGTGCCAGCAGTCGGGGACAGTCCAATCAGCCCCAGCATTTT
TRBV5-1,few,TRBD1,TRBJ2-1,CASRAGTGGSYNEQFF,TGCGCCAGCAGGGCCGGGACAGGGGGCTCCTACAATGAGCAGTTCTTC
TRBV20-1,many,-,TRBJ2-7,CSARDLGTYEQYF,TGCAGTGCTAGAGATTTGGGAACCTACGAGCAGTACTTC
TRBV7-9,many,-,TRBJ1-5,CASSATSEPNQPQHF,TGTGCCAGCAGCGCCACCTCAGAACCCAATCAGCCCCAGCATTTT
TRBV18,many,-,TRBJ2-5,CASSPSGVSRETQYF,TGTGCCAGCTCTCCCTCAGGGGTATCGAGAGAGACCCAGTACTTC
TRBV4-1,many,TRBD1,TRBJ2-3,CASSQGGDRGLNTQYF,TGCGCCAGCAGCCAAGGTGGGGACAGGGGGTTGAATACGCAGTATTTT
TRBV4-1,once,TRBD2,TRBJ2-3,CASSSRGEQGTDTQYF,TGCGCCAGCAGCTCCCGGGGGGAGCAGGGCACAGATACGCAGTATTTT
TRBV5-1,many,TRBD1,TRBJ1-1,CASSPRPTGAEAFF,TGCGCCAGCAGCCCCCGCCCGACAGGGGCTGAAGCTTTCTTT
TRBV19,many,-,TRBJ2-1,CASSIGLVFAGPTYNEQFF,TGTGCCAGTAGTATAGGACTGGTATTTGCAGGGCCCACCTACAATGAGCAGTTCTTC
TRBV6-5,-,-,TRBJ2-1,CASSYLGFNEQFLGFNEQFF,TGTGCCAGCAGTTACCTCGGGTTCAATGAGCAGTTCCTCGGGTTCAATGAGCAGTTCTTC
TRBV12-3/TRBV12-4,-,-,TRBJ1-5,CASTPGEGTNQPQHF,TGTGCCAGCACCCCAGGGGAGGGAACCAATCAGCCCCAGCATTTT
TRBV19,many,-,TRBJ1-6,CASSRYDSPLHF,TGTGCCAGTAGTCGGTATGATTCACCCCTCCACTTT
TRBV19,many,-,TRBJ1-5,CASSIGGTSNQPQHF,TGTGCCAGTAGTATCGGAGGGACTAGCAATCAGCCCCAGCATTTT
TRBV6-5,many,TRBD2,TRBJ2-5,CASERGMGETQYF,TGTGCCAGCGAGCGGGGGATGGGGGAGACCCAGTACTTC
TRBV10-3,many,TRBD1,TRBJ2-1,CAIRPGTGGTHEQFF,TGTGCCATCAGACCCGGGACAGGGGGCACCCATGAGCAGTTCTTC
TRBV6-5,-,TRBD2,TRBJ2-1,CASSYGTSEAGEQFF,TGTGCCAGCAGTTACGGGACTAGCGAGGCGGGTGAGCAGTTCTTC
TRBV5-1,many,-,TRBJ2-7,CASSLASPDLSYEQYF,TGCGCCAGCAGCTTGGCCAGCCCAGACCTTTCCTACGAGCAGTACTTC
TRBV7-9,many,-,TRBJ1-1,CASSLTTGTEAFF,TGTGCCAGCAGCTTAACAACTGGCACTGAAGCTTTCTTT
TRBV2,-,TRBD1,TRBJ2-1,CASSGGQGLNEQFF,TGTGCCAGCAGTGGGGGACAGGGGTTGAATGAGCAGTTCTTC
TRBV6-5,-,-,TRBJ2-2,CASSSVGDTGELFF,TGTGCCAGCAGTTCCGTCGGGGACACCGGGGAGCTGTTTTTT
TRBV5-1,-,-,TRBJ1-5,CASRKEEDQPQHF,TGCGCCAGCAGGAAGGAGGAAGATCAGCCCCAGCATTTT
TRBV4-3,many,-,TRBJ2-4,CASSQDAGGAKNIQYF,TGCGCCAGCAGCCAAGATGCAGGGGGGGCCAAAAACATTCAGTACTTC